The sample holds many counts of the clone carrying this TCR beta chain. This entry is derived from a study of Graves' ophthalmopathy and Graves' hyperthyroidism. V lost 6 bases, J lost 6 bases, and 15 bases lay in between. The CDR3 contains 12 residues. The germline V gene encodes CDR1 DFQATT and CDR2 SNEGSKA (reference sequence). Amplified TCR beta CDR3 regions were obtained using RNA transcripts as template. In the first round, RT-PCR was carried out with HTBI primers, and a multiplex PCR formed the second round. A single record per CDR3 protein comes from TCRdb applying MiXCR to the multiplex PCR reads. Seen here are approximately 160,000 distinct CDR3 sequences, about two fifths observed once, and the top ten hold 8% to 10%.

The sequencing sample was made of peripheral blood. The rearrangement joins TRBV20-1 to TRBJ2-7; D perhaps matches TRBD2 (6 bases). The receptor's source is a man aged 25 to 45 with Graves' ophthalmopathy. The CDR3 region has the DNA TGCAGTGCAGCCGGGACTGAGAGCGAGCAGTACTTC. This gives the protein CSAAGTESEQYF.